These 10 T cell receptor beta chains originate from one sample sequenced in a study of OX40 agonist ivuxolimab in advanced cancers. Clones were read by immunoSEQ multiplex PCR, and TCRdb kept only the in-frame ones, dropping some. The profile shows roughly 80,000 clones, 90% of them singletons. The input for sequencing was CD4+ or CD8+ T cells sorted from blood, taken in a trial of the OX40 agonist ivuxolimab. These receptors were collected from an adult with an advanced solid tumor such as melanoma, head and neck, liver or kidney cancer.

The genes are TRBV7-2 and TRBJ2-3; 8 bases line up with TRBD2. Germline values: CDR1 SGHTA, CDR2 FQGNSA. The CDR3 is 15 amino acids. Germline trimming cut 1 base from V and 6 bases from J; bases unmatched to any gene: 6. In nucleotides, the CDR3 is TGTGCCAGCAGCTTAGACCCTAGCGGGTCCGATACGCAGTATTTT. Protein: CASSLDPSGSDTQYF.

This sequence joins TRBV19 and TRBJ1-2; unclear D gene. CDR1 is LNHDA and CDR2 is SQIVND in the germline V gene (reference sequence). V shed 0 bases and J shed 8 bases, with 13 bases lying between them. This CDR3 region has 14 residues. CDR3 in DNA: TGTGCCAGTAGTATAGATGGCCACGAGAGGGGCTACACCTTC. Encoded protein: CASSIDGHERGYTF.

This clone was seen more than once but under ten times. The genes are TRBV6-5 and TRBJ2-7; 12 bases are a match to TRBD2. In germline, CDR1 is MNHEY, CDR2 SVGAGI. CDR3 size: 14 residues. Trimming removed 2 bases from V and 7 bases from J; junction bases left unmatched: 3. DNA of the CDR3: TGTGCCAGCAGTTACCTAGGACTAGCGGGAGAGCAGTACTTC. Encoded protein: CASSYLGLAGEQYF.

This chain connects TRBV20-1 to TRBJ1-2; TRBD1 matches 8 bases. The CDR3 has 11 residues. J lost 14 bases, V lost 4 bases, and 9 bases had no gene match. CDR1 DFQATT and CDR2 SNEGSKA come from the germline V gene (reference sequence). The CDR3: CSAMDRDIRTF. CDR3 sequence (DNA): TGCAGTGCTATGGACAGGGACATTCGGACCTTC.

The gene calls are TRBV5-6 and TRBJ2-5; possibly TRBD2 for D (5 bases). The germline gives CDR1 SGHDT, CDR2 YYEEEE. This CDR3 contains 16 residues. V was trimmed by 0 bases and J by 3 bases, leaving 15 bases between them. CDR3 in DNA: TGTGCCAGCAGCTTGGAATGGGAAGGAGGAAAAGAGACCCAGTACTTC. This codes for CASSLEWEGGKETQYF. Drawing the rest from reference TRBV5-6 and TRBJ2-5, the complete variable domain is DAGVTQSPTHLIKTRGQQVTLRCSPKSGHDTVSWYQQALGQGPQFIFQYYEEEERQRGNFPDRFSGHQFPNYSSELNVNALLLGDSALYLCASSLEWEGGKETQYFGPGTRLLVL.

The rearrangement uses TRBV6-1 and TRBJ2-1; a possible D gene is TRBD1 (6 bases). This CDR3 has 16 residues. The germline V gene has CDR1 MNHNS and CDR2 SASEGT. V shed 4 bases and J shed 0 bases, with 13 bases lying between them. Here the CDR3 reads CASSVDRRSSYNEQFF. The CDR3 DNA reads as TGTGCCAGCAGTGTAGACAGGCGAAGCTCCTACAATGAGCAGTTCTTC.

This chain connects TRBV6-1 to TRBJ2-7; perhaps TRBD1 as D (6 bases). The CDR3 is 15 residues long. Germline CDR1 and CDR2: MNHNS and SASEGT. With 7 bases removed from V and 3 bases from J, the gap between germline ends came to 19 bases. The CDR3 sequence is CASKAARGLGYEQYF. The CDR3 nucleotides are TGTGCCAGCAAGGCCGCCAGGGGCCTTGGCTACGAGCAGTACTTC.

The gene calls are TRBV18 and TRBJ1-3; D unclear. V lost 2 bases, J lost 4 bases, and 6 bases lay in between. The CDR3 consists of 13 residues. Germline V lookup: CDR1 KGHSH, CDR2 LQKENI. CDR3 sequence reads: CASSPNTGNTIYF. The CDR3 bases are TGTGCCAGCTCACCAAATACCGGAAACACCATATATTTT. Full variable domain (remainder filled in from reference TRBV18 and TRBJ1-3): NAGVMQNPRHLVRRRGQEARLRCSPMKGHSHVYWYRQLPEEGLKFMVYLQKENIIDESGMPKERFSAEFPKEGPSILRIQQVVRGDSAAYFCASSPNTGNTIYFGEGSWLTVV.

The chain is built from TRBV28 and TRBJ1-1; D is unclear. CDR3 length equals 11 residues. The germline gives CDR1 MDHEN, CDR2 SYDVKM. Trimming pared 4 bases from V and 8 bases from J, leaving 8 bases between. Here the CDR3 DNA reads TGTGCCAGCAGTTCGCCCACCGAAGCTTTCTTT. It specifies CASSSPTEAFF.

The V call is TRBV2, the J call TRBJ1-5, with 7 bases lining up with TRBD1. The CDR3 length is 15 residues. V shed 4 bases and J 0 bases; nucleotides not matched to a gene: 3. Germline CDR1 reads SNHLY; CDR2 reads FYNNEI. The CDR3 loop is CASSVDRHSNQPQHF. The CDR3 DNA reads as TGTGCCAGCAGTGTGGACAGGCATAGCAATCAGCCCCAGCATTTT.